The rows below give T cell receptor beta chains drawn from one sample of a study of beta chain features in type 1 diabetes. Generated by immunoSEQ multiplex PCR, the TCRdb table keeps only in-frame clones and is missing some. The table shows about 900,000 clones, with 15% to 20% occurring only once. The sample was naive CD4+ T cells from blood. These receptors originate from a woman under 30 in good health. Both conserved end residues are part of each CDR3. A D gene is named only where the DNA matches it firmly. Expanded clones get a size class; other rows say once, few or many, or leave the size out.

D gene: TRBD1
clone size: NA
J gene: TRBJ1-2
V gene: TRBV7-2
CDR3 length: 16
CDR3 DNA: TGTGCCAGCAGCCGATTAGGGACAGAAGCTAACTATGGCTACACCTTC
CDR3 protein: CASSRLGTEANYGYTF

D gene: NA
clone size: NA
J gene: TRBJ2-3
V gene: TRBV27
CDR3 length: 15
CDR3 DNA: TGTGCCAGCAGCTACACTTCTACTAGCACAGATACGCAGTATTTT
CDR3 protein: CASSYTSTSTDTQYF

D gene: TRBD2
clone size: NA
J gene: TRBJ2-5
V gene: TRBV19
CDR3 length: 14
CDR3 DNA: TGTGCCAGTAGGTCCAGCGGGATGATGGAGACCCAGTACTTC
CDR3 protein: CASRSSGMMETQYF

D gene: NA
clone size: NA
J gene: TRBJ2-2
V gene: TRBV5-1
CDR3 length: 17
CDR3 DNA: TGCGCCAGCAGCTTCCAGGGAACGGGTGCGAACACCGGGGAGCTGTTTTTT
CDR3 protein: CASSFQGTGANTGELFF

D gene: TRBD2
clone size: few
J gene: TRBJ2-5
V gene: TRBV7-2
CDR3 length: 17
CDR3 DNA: TGTGCCAGCAGCTTAGGTTTTAGCGGGAGGCGGCAAGAGACCCAGTACTTC
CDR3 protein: CASSLGFSGRRQETQYF

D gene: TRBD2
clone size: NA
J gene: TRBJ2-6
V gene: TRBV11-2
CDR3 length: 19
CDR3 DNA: TGTGCCAGCAGCTTGGGGACTGGGACGGGGGGACGCAGGGCCAACGTCCTGACTTTC
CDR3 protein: CASSLGTGTGGRRANVLTF

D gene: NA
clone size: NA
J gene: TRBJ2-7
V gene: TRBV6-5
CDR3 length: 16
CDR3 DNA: TGTGCCAGCAGTTACTCGATGACAGCCCTCCTCTACGAGCAGTACTTC
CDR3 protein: CASSYSMTALLYEQYF

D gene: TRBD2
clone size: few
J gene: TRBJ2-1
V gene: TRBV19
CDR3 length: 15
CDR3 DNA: TGTGCCAGTAGTTTCAGCGGGAGGGGGTACAATGAGCAGTTCTTC
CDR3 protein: CASSFSGRGYNEQFF

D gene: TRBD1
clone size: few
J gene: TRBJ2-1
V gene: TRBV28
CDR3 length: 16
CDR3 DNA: TGTGCCAGCAGTTCCTACGACAGGGGCTACTACAATGAGCAGTTCTTC
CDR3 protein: CASSSYDRGYYNEQFF

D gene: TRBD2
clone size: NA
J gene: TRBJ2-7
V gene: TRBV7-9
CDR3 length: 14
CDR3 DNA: TGTGCCAGCAGCTTATCTGCGGGAGGACACGAGCAGTACTTC
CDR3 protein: CASSLSAGGHEQYF

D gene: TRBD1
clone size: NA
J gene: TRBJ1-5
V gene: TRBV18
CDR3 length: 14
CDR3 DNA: TGTGCCAGCACGCGACAGGGCATTAATCAGCCCCAGCATTTT
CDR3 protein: CASTRQGINQPQHF

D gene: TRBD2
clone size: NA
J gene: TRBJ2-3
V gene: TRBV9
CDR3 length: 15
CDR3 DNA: TGTGCCAGCAGCGTAACTAGCGGGAGCACAGATACGCAGTATTTT
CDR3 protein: CASSVTSGSTDTQYF

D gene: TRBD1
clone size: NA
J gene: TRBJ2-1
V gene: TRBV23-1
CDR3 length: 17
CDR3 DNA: TGCGCCAGCAGTCAATCGGGGAAGACAGGGGGCTACAATGAGCAGTTCTTC
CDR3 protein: CASSQSGKTGGYNEQFF

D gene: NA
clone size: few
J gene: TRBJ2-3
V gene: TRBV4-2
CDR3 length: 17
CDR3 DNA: TGTGCCAGCAGACAAGAGGGGGTAGTGGGGCTCTCAGATACGCAGTATTTT
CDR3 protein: CASRQEGVVGLSDTQYF

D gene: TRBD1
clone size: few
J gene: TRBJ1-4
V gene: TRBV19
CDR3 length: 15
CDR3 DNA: TGTGCCAGTAGTACCCCCGGGACAGGGGGTGAAAAACTGTTTTTT
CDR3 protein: CASSTPGTGGEKLFF

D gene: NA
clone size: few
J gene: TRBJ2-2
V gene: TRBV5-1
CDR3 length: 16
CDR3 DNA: TGCGCCAGCAGCCGTGGGCAGGGGCGGAACACCGGGGAGCTGTTTTTT
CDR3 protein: CASSRGQGRNTGELFF

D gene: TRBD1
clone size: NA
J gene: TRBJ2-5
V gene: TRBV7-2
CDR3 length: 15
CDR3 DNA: TGTGCCAGCAGCTTCTTGGGACAGGGGGCATGGGAGCAGTACTTC
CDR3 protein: CASSFLGQGAWEQYF

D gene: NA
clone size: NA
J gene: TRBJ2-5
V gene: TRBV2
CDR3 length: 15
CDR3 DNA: TGTGCCAGCAGTGAGTTAGGCTTTAGGGAGGAGACCCAGTACTTC
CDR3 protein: CASSELGFREETQYF

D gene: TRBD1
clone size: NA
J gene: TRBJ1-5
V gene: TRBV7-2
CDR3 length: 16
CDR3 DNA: TGTGCCAGCAGCATCGTAGGCAGACAGGGCGCTCAGCCCCAGCATTTT
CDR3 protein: CASSIVGRQGAQPQHF

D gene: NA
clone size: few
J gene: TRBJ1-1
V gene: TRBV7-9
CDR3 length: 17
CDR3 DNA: TGTGCCAGCAGCTTAAAGGGGGGTGGCAGCTCGAACACTGAAGCTTTCTTT
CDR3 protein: CASSLKGGGSSNTEAFF

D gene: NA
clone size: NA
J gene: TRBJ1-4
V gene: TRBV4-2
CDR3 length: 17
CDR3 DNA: TGTGCCAGCAGCCAAGCGCTCGTGGGGGGAACTAATGAAAAACTGTTTTTT
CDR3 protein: CASSQALVGGTNEKLFF

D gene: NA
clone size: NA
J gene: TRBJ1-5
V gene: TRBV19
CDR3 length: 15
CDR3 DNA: TGTGCCAGTAGTATCCAAGGGTTCCCCAATCAGCCCCAGCATTTT
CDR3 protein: CASSIQGFPNQPQHF

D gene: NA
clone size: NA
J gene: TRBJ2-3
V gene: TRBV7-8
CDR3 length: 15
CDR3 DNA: TGTGCCAGCAGTCCAATTCCGGGACCCACAGATACGCAGTATTTT
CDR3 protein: CASSPIPGPTDTQYF

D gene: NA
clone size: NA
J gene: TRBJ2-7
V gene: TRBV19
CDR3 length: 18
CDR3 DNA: TGTGCCATAGAGGGACTCAGCCTTTCCAGCCTCGAAACCTACGAGCAGTACTTC
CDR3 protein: CAIEGLSLSSLETYEQYF

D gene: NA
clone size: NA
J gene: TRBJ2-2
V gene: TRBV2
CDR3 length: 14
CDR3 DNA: TGTGCCAGCAGTCCGACTAGGAACACCGGGGAGCTGTTTTTT
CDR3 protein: CASSPTRNTGELFF

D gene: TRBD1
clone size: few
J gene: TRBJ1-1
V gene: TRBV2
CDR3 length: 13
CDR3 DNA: TGTGCCAGCAGCGGACAGGGGGAGACTGAAGCTTTCTTT
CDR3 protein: CASSGQGETEAFF